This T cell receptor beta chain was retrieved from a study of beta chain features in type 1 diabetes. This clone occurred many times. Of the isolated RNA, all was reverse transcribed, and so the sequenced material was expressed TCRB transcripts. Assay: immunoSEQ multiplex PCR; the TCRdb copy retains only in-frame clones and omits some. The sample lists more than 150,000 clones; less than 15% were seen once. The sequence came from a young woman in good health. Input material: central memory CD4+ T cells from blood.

CDR3 DNA: TGTGCCTGGAGTCCCAGATATGGCTACACCTTC. Translated: CAWSPRYGYTF. The rearrangement joins TRBV30 to TRBJ1-2; no clear D gene. Between the trimmed V and J ends, which lost 2 bases and 5 bases, there was a span of 6 bases. Per germline, CDR1 GTSNPN and CDR2 SVGIG (reference sequence). The CDR3 totals 11 residues.